The 13 T cell receptor beta chains listed next were all sequenced from one sample in a study of T cell changes during pregnancy in multiple sclerosis. Data came from immunoSEQ multiplex PCR; TCRdb stores just in-frame clones and leaves some out. The repertoire has about 30,000 clones, roughly 89% of them found once; the top ten carry 0.45% to 0.6%. The source material was CD4+ T cells from peripheral blood mononuclear cells, sampled in the third trimester of pregnancy. The source is a female donor in good health, enrolled as a control in a pregnancy study.

This chain joins TRBV5-1 and TRBJ2-7, with 13 bases fitting TRBD2. J gave up 0 bases and V 1 base, and 1 base lay outside the gene matches. The V gene's germline CDR1 is SGHRS and CDR2 YFSETQ. This CDR3 has 16 residues. In nucleotides, the CDR3 is TGCGCCAGCAGCTTGAGGACTAGCGGGAGCTCCTACGAGCAGTACTTC. Translated: CASSLRTSGSSYEQYF.

The chain employs TRBV5-1 and TRBJ2-1, with 9 bases aligning to TRBD2. The germline V gene has CDR1 SGHRS and CDR2 YFSETQ. The V segment lost 0 bases and the J segment 8 bases; nucleotides outside the gene matches: 15. The CDR3 runs to 18 residues. CDR3 in DNA: TGCGCCAGCAGCTTGGCCACTATAGTGAGCGGGAGGAGGGATGAGCAGTTCTTC. It translates to CASSLATIVSGRRDEQFF.

This chain's CDR3 is CASSSSGGQRITDTQYF. Here the CDR3 DNA reads TGTGCCAGCAGCTCTAGCGGGGGGCAACGAATCACAGATACGCAGTATTTT. This chain uses TRBV13 with TRBJ2-3; 11 bases match TRBD2. The germline V gene has CDR1 PRHDT and CDR2 FYEKMQ (reference sequence). V lost 4 bases and J lost 2; bases outside the gene matches: 8. The CDR3 length is 17 residues.

This chain joins TRBV7-8 and TRBJ2-7, with TRBD2 matching 11 bases. Per germline, CDR1 SGHVS and CDR2 FQNEAQ. The CDR3 is 15 amino acids. J gave up 5 bases and V 5 bases, and 8 bases lay outside the gene matches. CDR3 amino acids: CASSLLAGGLHEQYF. The CDR3 bases are TGTGCCAGCAGCCTTTTAGCGGGAGGGCTACACGAGCAGTACTTC.

This chain connects TRBV5-4 to TRBJ1-1; D possibly corresponds to TRBD1 (6 bases). Trimming removed 0 bases at V and 0 bases at J, with 15 bases between. There are 17 residues in the CDR3. Per the germline V gene, CDR1 is SGHNT and CDR2 is YYREEE (reference sequence). The CDR3 DNA reads TGTGCCAGCAGCTTGGGTCAGGGGTTTGGGGTGAACACTGAAGCTTTCTTT. The encoded protein is CASSLGQGFGVNTEAFF.

In DNA, the CDR3 is TGTGCCAGCAGCCCCGGGGGAGGGAGCTCCTACAATGAGCAGTTCTTC. Its protein is CASSPGGGSSYNEQFF. This sequence joins TRBV9 and TRBJ2-1; 7 bases are shared with TRBD2. The ends lost 4 bases at V and 0 bases at J; junction bases unmatched: 7. Germline-derived CDR1 and CDR2 are SGDLS and YYNGEE. There are 16 residues in the CDR3.

V and J are TRBV7-2 and TRBJ1-2; no reliable D call. Trimming took 5 bases from V and 2 from J, leaving 15 bases between them. There are 15 residues in the CDR3. Germline V gene data show CDR1 as SGHTA and CDR2 as FQGNSA. CDR3 amino acids: CASSLRPEPNYGYTF. The CDR3 DNA sequence: TGTGCCAGCAGCCTACGTCCCGAACCCAACTATGGCTACACCTTC.

This clone was observed once. V is TRBV5-8 and J is TRBJ2-3; 7 nucleotides line up with TRBD1. With 0 bases clipped from V and 2 bases from J, the junction kept 3 bases outside the gene matches. CDR1 is SGHTS, CDR2 YDEGEE, per germline. CDR3 size: 15 residues. The CDR3 here is CASSLGGGPTDTQYF. CDR3 nucleotides: TGTGCCAGCAGCTTGGGAGGGGGCCCCACAGATACGCAGTATTTT.

The gene calls are TRBV2 and TRBJ1-1, with TRBD1 identical over 7 bases. The germline CDR1 and CDR2 sequences are SNHLY and FYNNEI. With V trimmed by 4 bases and J by 3 bases, 5 bases remained unmatched. This CDR3 spans 14 amino acids. CDR3 in DNA: TGTGCCAGCAGTGGACAGGGCGTAGACACTGAAGCTTTCTTT. Protein: CASSGQGVDTEAFF.

Only one count was recorded for this clone. The genes are TRBV6-4 and TRBJ1-3; TRBD1 agrees at 8 bases. This CDR3 comprises 18 residues. Germline CDR1 is MRHNA and CDR2 is SNTAGT. Germline trimming cut 8 bases from V and 2 bases from J; bases unmatched to any gene: 17. The CDR3 nucleotides are TGTGCCAGCTCCCTAGGGACAGGACCTGGTGTTCCTGGAAACACCATATATTTT. It encodes CASSLGTGPGVPGNTIYF.

This sequence joins TRBV10-3 and TRBJ2-2, with D possibly matching TRBD1 (5 bases). Germline V gene sequence: CDR1 ENHRY, CDR2 SYGVKD. V was trimmed by 9 bases and J by 4 bases, leaving 12 bases between them. This CDR3 spans 13 amino acids. The CDR3 DNA sequence: TGTGCCATAAGGCCAGGGCTCACCGGGGAGCTGTTTTTT. It translates to CAIRPGLTGELFF.

With regard to this clone: A read error may produce the germline difference seen at one junction end. The genes are TRBV6-5 and TRBJ1-2; D remains unclear. Germline V gene lookup returns CDR1 MNHEY and CDR2 SVGAGI. CDR3 length equals 11 residues. The CDR3 region is CASSYSEVVGF. The CDR3 nucleotides read TGTGCCAGCAGTTACTCGGAGGTGGTGGGCTTC.

The chain combines TRBV14 with TRBJ1-6, with D possibly being TRBD1 (5 bases). Trimming left V 0 bases short and J 7 bases short, with 16 bases between. Per the germline V gene, CDR1 is SGHDN and CDR2 is FVKESK. The CDR3 runs to 17 residues. The CDR3, as DNA: TGTGCCAGCAGCCAAGATCTAGCGGGGGTGGGCAATTCACCCCTCCACTTT. Amino acids: CASSQDLAGVGNSPLHF. Drawing the rest from reference TRBV14 and TRBJ1-6, the complete variable domain is EAGVTQFPSHSVIEKGQTVTLRCDPISGHDNLYWYRRVMGKEIKFLLHFVKESKQDESGMPNNRFLAERTGGTYSTLKVQPAELEDSGVYFCASSQDLAGVGNSPLHFGNGTRLTVT.